This TCR beta chain was sequenced in a study of blood T cell repertoires in COVID-19. Generated by immunoSEQ multiplex PCR, the TCRdb table keeps only in-frame clones and is missing some. The sample has tens of thousands of clones, roughly 83% seen once. V was pared by 3 bases and J by 2 bases, with 11 bases of the junction left unmatched. Germline CDR1 SGHRS, CDR2 YFSETQ. This CDR3 comprises 17 residues. The rearrangement joins TRBV5-1 to TRBJ2-1; 7 bases are a match to TRBD2. This TCR came from a human donor in a cohort sampled during active COVID-19. Sequencing input: peripheral blood. In nucleotides, the CDR3 is TGCGCCAGCAGCTCCCGGCGGCCTAGCGGCACCTACAATGAGCAGTTCTTC. Protein product: CASSSRRPSGTYNEQFF. The variable domain in full, with the rest retrieved from reference TRBV5-1 and TRBJ2-1, is KAGVTQTPRYLIKTRGQQVTLSCSPISGHRSVSWYQQTPGQGLQFLFEYFSETQRNKGNFPGRFSGRQFSNSRSEMNVSTLELGDSALYLCASSSRRPSGTYNEQFFGPGTRLTVL.